These T cell receptor beta chains were read from a single sample in a study of T-cell memory formation after mild COVID-19. TCRdb re-called the 5' RACE reads with MiXCR, one entry per CDR3 protein. Here the sample spans fewer than 600,000 distinct CDR3 sequences, approximately 21% being singletons. Sample: PBMCs or a T cell subset sorted from them (not recorded which). The receptors originated from an adult woman who had mild COVID-19 (a few samples of this study predate the infection). Cell type and time point are not known. Each CDR3 is given with its conserved first and last residue. The D gene is left open where the match is weak. Size tells how often a clone was seen (once, few, many) or the class of an expanded clone, and some rows leave it out.

d_gene	abundance	v_gene	j_gene	CDR3aa	CDR3nt
TRBD1	NA	TRBV5-1	TRBJ1-2	CASSIGTGYYGYTF	TGCGCCAGCAGCATCGGGACAGGTTACTATGGCTACACCTTC
TRBD1	NA	TRBV9	TRBJ1-4	CASSVTGTVNEKLFF	TGTGCCAGCAGCGTAACCGGGACAGTTAATGAAAAACTGTTTTTT
TRBD2	NA	TRBV5-4	TRBJ2-2	CASSVRLADTGELFF	TGTGCCAGCAGCGTAAGACTAGCGGACACCGGGGAGCTGTTTTTT
TRBD2	few	TRBV11-3	TRBJ2-1	CASSLSSGSEQFF	TGTGCCAGCAGCTTAAGTAGCGGGAGTGAGCAGTTCTTC
TRBD1	NA	TRBV10-3	TRBJ1-2	CAISPGTGGARGYTF	TGTGCCATCAGTCCCGGGACAGGGGGCGCGAGGGGCTACACCTTC
NA	few	TRBV6-6	TRBJ2-7	CASSYDSYYEQYF	TGTGCCAGCAGTTACGACTCCTACTACGAGCAGTACTTC
NA	many	TRBV5-1	TRBJ2-7	CASSPRGGRDWNEQYF	TGCGCCAGCAGCCCTCGAGGGGGGCGAGATTGGAACGAGCAGTACTTC
NA	few	TRBV2	TRBJ2-7	CASRDRTGAYEQYF	TGTGCCAGCAGAGACAGGACGGGGGCTTACGAGCAGTACTTC
NA	few	TRBV7-2	TRBJ2-5	CASSDLTQETQYF	TGTGCCAGCAGCGACTTGACACAAGAGACCCAGTACTTC
TRBD2	NA	TRBV5-4	TRBJ2-3	CASSSISGLTDTQYF	TGTGCCAGCTCTTCTATTAGCGGGTTAACAGATACGCAGTATTTT
NA	NA	TRBV20-1	TRBJ2-7	CSARAGSGGYEQYF	TGCAGTGCTAGAGCCGGTAGCGGAGGATACGAGCAGTACTTC
NA	NA	TRBV19	TRBJ1-2	CASSIGGTNYGYTF	TGTGCCAGTAGTATAGGAGGGACCAACTATGGCTACACCTTC
TRBD2	NA	TRBV6-6	TRBJ2-7	CASSPQPSGNYEQYF	TGTGCCAGCAGCCCCCAACCTAGCGGGAACTACGAGCAGTACTTC
NA	NA	TRBV7-2	TRBJ2-3	CASSSTGRGRTDTQYF	TGTGCCAGCAGCTCGACGGGCAGGGGGAGGACAGATACGCAGTATTTT
NA	NA	TRBV30	TRBJ2-2	CAWGGRGTGELFF	TGTGCCTGGGGGGGGAGAGGCACCGGGGAGCTGTTTTTT
TRBD2	NA	TRBV5-5	TRBJ2-7	CASSLGNGGGTYYEQYF	TGTGCCAGCAGCTTGGGTAATGGCGGGGGGACGTACTACGAGCAGTACTTC
TRBD1	few	TRBV24-1	TRBJ2-2	CATSAPVGTASTPNTGELFF	TGTGCCACCAGTGCTCCGGTCGGGACAGCCTCAACTCCGAACACCGGGGAGCTGTTTTTT
TRBD1	NA	TRBV6-5	TRBJ1-2	CASRYPPGQGAASYGYTF	TGTGCCAGCAGGTACCCCCCGGGACAGGGGGCAGCGAGCTATGGCTACACCTTC
NA	many	TRBV27	TRBJ2-3	CASSLTGVLDTQYF	TGTGCCAGCAGTTTAACGGGAGTGTTAGATACGCAGTATTTT
NA	NA	TRBV27	TRBJ2-3	CASSYKVREDTQYF	TGTGCCAGCAGTTACAAGGTCAGGGAAGATACGCAGTATTTT
NA	many	TRBV4-3	TRBJ2-1	CASSQGSSRLIF	TGCGCCAGCAGCCAGGGTTCTAGCCGGCTGATCTTC
NA	NA	TRBV12-3/TRBV12-4	TRBJ2-6	CASSSEYSGANVLTF	TGTGCCAGCAGTTCAGAATACTCTGGGGCCAACGTCCTGACTTTC
NA	many	TRBV6-5	TRBJ1-1	CASVLGTEAFF	TGTGCCAGCGTGCTGGGCACTGAAGCTTTCTTT
NA	many	TRBV7-2	TRBJ2-2	CASSSANTGELFF	TGTGCCAGCAGCTCCGCGAACACCGGGGAGCTGTTTTTT
NA	NA	TRBV7-9	TRBJ2-1	CASSPYHDNEQFF	TGTGCCAGCAGCCCCTATCATGACAATGAGCAGTTCTTC
NA	NA	TRBV4-3	TRBJ2-1	CASRQPDWVGAGNEQFF	TGCGCCAGCAGACAACCTGATTGGGTCGGGGCTGGGAATGAGCAGTTCTTC
TRBD1	NA	TRBV6-5	TRBJ2-4	CASRPGQGSPKNIQYF	TGTGCCAGCAGGCCCGGACAGGGATCACCCAAAAACATTCAGTACTTC
TRBD2	few	TRBV3-1	TRBJ2-1	CASTMTSGGTNEQFF	TGTGCCAGCACGATGACTAGCGGGGGGACGAATGAGCAGTTCTTC
NA	few	TRBV18	TRBJ1-1	CASSRKEPGTEAFF	TGTGCCAGCTCACGCAAGGAACCAGGTACTGAAGCTTTCTTT
TRBD1	few	TRBV12-3/TRBV12-4	TRBJ2-1	CASTHGTGEQFF	TGTGCCAGCACCCACGGGACAGGCGAGCAGTTCTTC
NA	few	TRBV18	TRBJ1-1	CASSPPQGSEAFF	TGTGCCAGCTCACCACCTCAGGGTTCTGAAGCTTTCTTT
TRBD1	few	TRBV29-1	TRBJ1-2	CSVKGTGYGYTF	TGCAGCGTTAAGGGGACAGGCTATGGCTACACCTTC
NA	NA	TRBV5-1	TRBJ2-6	CASKLDHLPPSSGANVLTF	TGCGCCAGCAAGCTTGATCACCTTCCCCCAAGCTCTGGGGCCAACGTCCTGACTTTC
NA	NA	TRBV5-1	TRBJ1-1	CASSLSGAEAFF	TGCGCCAGCAGCTTGTCGGGAGCTGAAGCTTTCTTT
TRBD1	NA	TRBV7-2	TRBJ2-7	CASSLGAQGAYEQYF	TGTGCCAGCAGCTTAGGAGCGCAGGGGGCTTACGAGCAGTACTTC
TRBD2	NA	TRBV9	TRBJ2-2	CASSVTASGNTGELFF	TGTGCCAGCAGCGTAACGGCTAGCGGGAACACCGGGGAGCTGTTTTTT
NA	few	TRBV29-1	TRBJ2-7	CSVVATASYEQYF	TGCAGCGTTGTTGCGACAGCTTCCTACGAGCAGTACTTC
TRBD1	NA	TRBV14	TRBJ2-7	CASSRDRGLEQYF	TGTGCCAGCAGCCGGGACAGGGGGCTCGAGCAGTACTTC
NA	few	TRBV24-1	TRBJ2-5	CATSDSFGASTRETQYF	TGTGCCACCAGTGATTCCTTTGGGGCGAGCACCCGAGAGACCCAGTACTTC
TRBD1	few	TRBV19	TRBJ1-1	CASRDRVAEAFF	TGTGCCAGTAGGGACAGGGTCGCTGAAGCTTTCTTT
TRBD2	few	TRBV7-2	TRBJ2-7	CASSPGRGLGGEQYF	TGTGCCAGCAGCCCGGGTCGAGGACTAGGTGGCGAGCAGTACTTC
TRBD2	NA	TRBV29-1	TRBJ2-7	CSVLTSGGSSYEQYF	TGCAGCGTTCTGACTAGCGGGGGATCGTCCTACGAGCAGTACTTC
TRBD1	few	TRBV7-9	TRBJ1-6	CASSQPQGALHF	TGTGCCAGCAGCCAACCCCAGGGGGCCCTCCACTTT